This T cell receptor (beta chain) stems from a study of cytomegalovirus exposure and HLA in healthy donors (dated by TCRdb to about 2017). About the full investigation: In an earlier analysis of under 600 of the donors, approximately 260 Gb of sequence data and roughly 100 million unique TCR beta sequences from roughly 190 million T cells were reported. Every discovery cohort repertoire had been produced on one sequencing platform. Rather than drawing on any new phenotypic data, the later analysis identified candidate immune exposures from TCR beta sequences and the way those sequences occurred across donors. Five DR-DQ haplotypes were handled as single units for association and clustering because linkage in the cohort was strong. Among the approximately 400 genotyped donors, about 83% belonged to the genetic ancestry cluster associated with self-reported Caucasian donors. A later genetic analysis used genome-wide SNP genotypes for about 65% of the 666 donors, treating that subset as a discovery cohort. The aim of the study was to test whether cataloging public T cell receptors could identify signatures of past pathogen exposure. Along with the roughly 710-subject first cohort, a separate validation cohort of roughly 110 different subjects was used. Among about 400 genotyped donors of the cohort, an average of roughly 230,000 unique TCR beta nucleotide sequences was sequenced per donor, of which about 19% were non-productive. An early release covering roughly 640 HLA-typed donors comprised about 310 gigabases of sequencing data and around 85 million unique TCR sequences. To decide whether each TCR beta V gene segment behaved as functional or pseudogenic, an earlier analysis of approximately 620 of the donors relied on high-throughput TCR beta sequencing. Typing coverage varied by locus: roughly 629-640 donors for A, B, C, DRB1 and DQB1; roughly 500 for DQA1; over 600 for DPA1; around 490 for DPB1. The study combined high-throughput TCR immunosequencing, statistical association of individual TCRs with disease status, and machine learning to predict cytomegalovirus infection status. Class I and class II HLA loci were covered by the typing at four-digit resolution. In a later analysis, previously published TCR beta repertoires from more than 500 donors were re-analyzed and high-resolution HLA genotyping was added so that TCR occurrence patterns could be studied. Alongside the repertoire data, information on donor age, sex, ethnicity and CMV serostatus was compiled. Using immunosequencing, the study profiled T cell repertoires from around 670 subjects and related those repertoires to cytomegalovirus serostatus.

In total, approximately 700 healthy bone marrow donors made up the cohort. All cohort members were sampled while nominally healthy, although unrecorded immune exposures were likely present. The donor was CMV seropositive and was included in the group of 289 seropositive cohort members. Each donor provided a peripheral blood sample, and peripheral blood mononuclear cells were used for TCR beta sequencing. Genomic DNA was extracted from the blood cell samples with the Qiagen DNeasy Blood Extraction Kit. The library was obtained by the immunoSEQ multiplex PCR assay. For the multiplex PCR, a mixture combining 60 forward primers for TCR Vbeta segments and 13 reverse primers for TCR Jbeta segments was used. The CDR3 region of rearranged TCR beta genes was amplified from genomic DNA by a multiplex PCR assay. The amplified TCR beta libraries were sequenced on the Illumina HiSeq System as 87-base-pair reads. Per the authors' processing: In a later analysis, roughly 80 million unique TCR beta chains were counted across the approximately 670 repertoires, and approximately 11 million of these chains were shared by at least two donors. Raw reads were error-corrected and collapsed into unique sequences with a nearest-neighbor algorithm that merged closely related sequences to remove PCR and sequencing errors. V, D and J gene segments were assigned by aligning CDR3 sequences to IMGT reference sequences. For a sequence to be retained, a match of at least six nucleotides to both a V gene segment and a J gene segment was required. A rearrangement was called productive if the CDR3 had no stop codons and remained in frame with V and J, and every other rearrangement was called non-productive. CDR3 was defined by IMGT convention, running from the second conserved V-encoded cysteine to the conserved J-encoded phenylalanine. The earlier analysis of some 540 of the donors excluded any sequence lacking an unambiguous match to a single V gene segment. An earlier analysis of 500 to 700 of the donors classified V segments as functional when productive rearrangements were above 56.7% and as segregating when the standard deviation between donors was above 5%. To diagnose cytomegalovirus status from the catalog of TCR beta chain sequences, a statistical classification framework was built. A later analysis assigned V and J genes by comparing TCR nucleotide sequences with IMGT/GENE-DB human TR gene sequences. Using the TCRdist pipeline, a later analysis assigned CDR3 sequences along with most-parsimonious VDJ recombination scenarios. A later analysis defined each TCR beta chain by its CDR3 amino acid sequence plus V-gene family, and excluded reads lacking a unique V-gene family. A later analysis removed 592 highly shared, low-generation-probability nucleotide sequences to deal with suspected cross-contamination and a sequencing artifact. For each public chain, a later analysis derived a clonal expansion index from normalized ranks of inferred template counts within each repertoire. A later analysis computed generation probabilities with a VDJ recombination model fitted to out-of-frame rearrangements, and checked the results against IGoR. In a later analysis, hypergeometric tests were used to score TCR-TCR, TCR-HLA and TCR-CMV co-occurrence, with a repertoire-size bias correction applied to TCR pairs. In a later analysis, false discovery rates were estimated by permuting HLA or CMV assignments 20 times. In a later analysis, co-occurring TCRs were grouped with DBSCAN, and TCRdist sequence similarity was added when clustering was performed within HLA-allele-positive subsets. Co-occurrence clustering excluded repertoires with fewer than 30,000 or more than 120,000 public chains, plus five with anomalous nucleotide sharing. The immuneACCESS repertoire file appears here via TCRdb, limited to in-frame rearrangements. These files lack a portion of the clones; in checked studies, under half of the deficit traces to unresolved V genes, and the cause of the others is not known. That table is the source of V, J and clone size, and D and trimming were worked out from the DNA. The table kept for this sample lists 49,000 or so clones. In total, the top ten clones hold roughly 26% of the sample.

Overall study outcomes, separate from this receptor: A later analysis associated some 17,000 TCR beta sequences with specific HLA alleles at a false discovery rate of 0.05. In a later analysis, TCR association rates were found to vary across HLA loci, with the most associated TCRs seen for DRB1 alleles and the fewest for HLA-C alleles. Correlated functional status among segregating V segments might be attributable to linkage disequilibrium, but an unknown experimental factor could not be ruled out. An earlier analysis of 587 of the donors showed that most TCR beta V segments appeared in productive rearrangements either about 87% or about 30% of the time, which broadly matched IMGT annotations. Compared with the approximately 670-donor mean, donors in an Asian-associated ancestry cluster had fewer N-insertions in productive TCRs, according to a later genetic analysis. Assigning TCR associations to individual alleles was difficult when HLA alleles, especially DR and DQ, strongly co-occurred. The study listed around 160 TCR beta chains as associated with cytomegalovirus. In a later analysis, most CMV-associated TCR beta chains were found to appear HLA-restricted, with HLA associations seemingly driven largely by CMV exposure. Because the 87-base-pair reads could not distinguish some IMGT-functional V segments, including TRBV6-2 and TRBV6-3, those segments were excluded. Only TCR beta chains were sequenced in this cohort, and the absence of alpha or paired-chain data limited detectable features. Several of the top co-occurrence clusters appeared to be linked to parvovirus B19, influenza, CMV and Epstein-Barr virus, according to a later analysis. Most TCR sequences were seen in very few donors, while some public TCRs were found in many individuals. In vitro tests confirmed that three of the cytomegalovirus-associated TCR beta chains recognize cytomegalovirus antigens. Around 16 rarely observed V segments, including chromosome 9 orphons, were excluded from the earlier analysis of 550 to 700 of the donors because counts were too low. For the cohort, immune exposure information was limited to CMV serostatus. The sequencing pipeline was judged likely to have produced a cluster of highly shared sequence variants as a technical artifact. Cytomegalovirus status was reported to be diagnosed by the classifier with high specificity and sensitivity in both the original and validation cohorts. An association between a missense DCLRE1C variant and V-gene and J-gene trimming of TCR beta chains was found in a later genetic analysis and replicated in an independent cohort. Sequencing depth was assumed to be roughly uniform across donors in the presence/absence analyses, though that assumption may not hold. In a later analysis, HLA-associated TCR beta chains showed more clonal expansion and lower generation probabilities than non-associated chains that were equally common. A further reported finding was that TCR beta sequences accurately predicted the HLA-A and HLA-B alleles for most subjects in the first cohort. Because HLA typing was unavailable for some donors at each locus, only the typed subset was used in association tests. The authors suggested that the approach could potentially be generalized to other disease states and immunological phenotypes.

Concerning this clone itself: It has no known antigen specificity.

Per the germline V gene, SGHTA is the CDR1 and FQGTGA is the CDR2. Trimming removed 2 bases from V and 9 bases from J; the gene matches leave 4 bases unexplained. The CDR3 holds 13 amino acids from the cysteine to the phenylalanine. Of the read, only the CDR3 DNA is kept; its 39 bases are in frame from base 1. Sequenced material: PBMCs. The sequence was collected from a man between 40 and 49 years old in good health and CMV-seropositive. In this chain, TRBV7-3 is recombined with TRBJ2-1; the junction holds 7 bases that match TRBD2. The base sequence is TGTGCCAGCAGCTTATGGGAGGGAGTTGAGCAGTTCTTC. This gives the protein CASSLWEGVEQFF.